Below, 32 T cell receptor beta chains from the same sample are listed, as sequenced in a study of blood T cell repertoires in COVID-19 (TCRdb year 2020). Libraries came from the immunoSEQ multiplex PCR assay. TCRdb stores this immuneACCESS table with in-frame sequences only. Part of the clones is absent; in the studies checked, under half of the shortfall reflects unresolved V genes, and no reason is known for the rest. The sample yields about 250,000 clones; just over 85% were counted once. Of the sample, 3% falls within the top ten clones. The sequencing input was peripheral blood. These receptors originate from a young woman with active or convalescent COVID-19.

The chain links TRBV30 to TRBJ1-5; perhaps TRBD1 as D (5 bases). Trimming cost V 0 bases and J 4 bases, with 10 bases left between them. Germline V CDR1 and CDR2: GTSNPN, SVGIG (reference sequence). The CDR3 has 14 residues. The CDR3: CAWSVGGENQPQHF. The CDR3 region has the DNA TGTGCCTGGAGTGTTGGGGGGGAGAATCAGCCCCAGCATTTT.

Here the CDR3 DNA reads TGTGCCAGCAGCAACCCGACTAGCGGGGGCTTTTGGGATACGCAGTATTTT. It translates to CASSNPTSGGFWDTQYF. The chain is built from TRBV7-6 and TRBJ2-3; 12 bases align to TRBD2. Unmatched junction bases numbered 12, after V lost 5 bases and J lost 6 bases. CDR1 is SGHVS and CDR2 is FNYEAQ in the germline V gene. The CDR3 sequence is 17 residues long.

The V and J genes are TRBV15 and TRBJ1-1; D not resolved. Germline V lookup: CDR1 LNHNV, CDR2 YYDKDF (reference sequence). V lost 4 bases and J lost 10, with 16 bases in between. The CDR3 extends over 13 amino acids. The CDR3 sequence: CATSTRRAALAFF. DNA of the CDR3: TGTGCCACCAGCACCCGGCGGGCGGCCTTAGCTTTCTTT.

The chain's CDR3 is CASSLGAGWVETQYF. The CDR3 nucleotides read TGCGCCAGCAGCTTGGGAGCGGGCTGGGTGGAGACCCAGTACTTC. The J gene is TRBJ2-5, the V gene TRBV5-1; D might be TRBD2 (6 bases). The CDR3 covers 15 residues. Germline V gene data show CDR1 as SGHRS and CDR2 as YFSETQ. V lost 0 bases and J lost 5, with 14 bases in between.

This clone was found once. The V and J genes are TRBV7-2 and TRBJ1-5; no reliable D call. Germline CDR1 is SGHTA and CDR2 is FQGNSA. Deletions cut 1 base from V and 0 bases from J, with 7 bases between. This CDR3 is built from 15 residues. In nucleotides, the CDR3 is TGTGCCAGCAGCTTAGGATACTATAGCAATCAGCCCCAGCATTTT. Translating it yields CASSLGYYSNQPQHF. The whole variable domain, remainder taken from reference TRBV7-2 and TRBJ1-5, is GAGVSQSPSNKVTEKGKDVELRCDPISGHTALYWYRQSLGQGLEFLIYFQGNSAPDKSGLPSDRFSAERTGGSVSTLTIQRTQQEDSAVYLCASSLGYYSNQPQHFGDGTRLSIL.

The J gene is TRBJ1-3, the V gene TRBV6-6, with D possibly TRBD1 on 5 matching bases. In germline, CDR1 is MNHNY, CDR2 SVGAGI (reference sequence). The CDR3 is made up of 15 amino acids. Deletions cut 7 bases from V and 0 bases from J, with 13 bases between. The CDR3 region is CASTQGHSSGNTIYF. DNA for the CDR3: TGTGCCAGCACCCAGGGTCATAGCTCTGGAAACACCATATATTTT.

This clone has only one observation. The chain joins TRBV28 to TRBJ2-3; 7 bases agree with TRBD1. The V segment lost 6 bases and the J segment 0 bases; nucleotides outside the gene matches: 9. Germline assignment: CDR1 MDHEN and CDR2 SYDVKM. The CDR3 is 16 residues long. The CDR3 DNA reads as TGTGCCAGCAGCCCCCCCGGGACAGCTAGCACAGATACGCAGTATTTT. The encoded protein is CASSPPGTASTDTQYF. Drawing the rest from reference TRBV28 and TRBJ2-3, the complete variable domain is DVKVTQSSRYLVKRTGEKVFLECVQDMDHENMFWYRQDPGLGLRLIYFSYDVKMKEKGDIPEGYSVSREKKERFSLILESASTNQTSMYLCASSPPGTASTDTQYFGPGTRLTVL.

V is TRBV6-6 and J is TRBJ1-5; TRBD1 might be the D (5 bases). Germline assignment: CDR1 MNHNY and CDR2 SVGAGI (reference sequence). V shed 9 bases and J shed 1 base, with 13 bases lying between them. This CDR3 region has 14 residues. In nucleotides, the CDR3 is TGTGCCAGTAGGGAGGGGTTGAGCAATCAGCCCCAGCATTTT. Translation: CASREGLSNQPQHF.

This clone was picked up a small number of times. The V and J genes are TRBV28 and TRBJ1-1; maybe TRBD1 (5 bases). This CDR3 is built from 16 residues. Trimming removed 5 bases from V and 0 bases from J, with 16 bases in between. Germline V lookup: CDR1 MDHEN, CDR2 SYDVKM. For the CDR3, the DNA is TGTGCCAGCAGTGAAACAGGCATCCTAATGAACACTGAAGCTTTCTTT. It codes for CASSETGILMNTEAFF.

The chain has TRBV27 and TRBJ2-1; unclear D gene. This CDR3 is 14 amino acids long. The germline gives CDR1 MNHEY, CDR2 SMNVEV (reference sequence). The V end was cut by 8 bases, the J end by 8 bases, with 19 bases between. CDR3 nucleotide sequence: TGTGCCAGCTCACGCCCCCATCTTTCGGATGAGCAGTTCTTC. Amino acids: CASSRPHLSDEQFF.

This rearrangement joins TRBV7-9 to TRBJ1-2; no clear D gene. This CDR3 is built from 13 residues. V lost 6 bases, J lost 0 bases, and 8 bases lay in between. Germline assignment: CDR1 SEHNR and CDR2 FQNEAQ (reference sequence). CDR3 coding DNA: TGTGCCAGCAGTTTAAGCGCTAACTATGGCTACACCTTC. Residues: CASSLSANYGYTF. Full variable domain (missing parts from reference TRBV7-9 and TRBJ1-2): DTGVSQNPRHKITKRGQNVTFRCDPISEHNRLYWYRQTLGQGPEFLTYFQNEAQLEKSRLLSDRFSAERPKGSFSTLEIQRTEQGDSAMYLCASSLSANYGYTFGSGTRLTVV.

This chain links TRBV5-4 with TRBJ2-5; the D is unclear. The CDR3 runs 13 residues. Between the trimmed V and J ends, which lost 4 bases and 3 bases, there was a span of 10 bases. From germline, CDR1 is SGHNT and CDR2 YYREEE (reference sequence). Here the CDR3 reads CASSLEPEETQYF. The CDR3 DNA reads as TGTGCCAGCAGCCTGGAACCAGAAGAGACCCAGTACTTC.

This chain uses TRBV5-4 with TRBJ2-5, with a possible D match to TRBD1 (5 bases). Germline V lookup: CDR1 SGHNT, CDR2 YYREEE (reference sequence). This CDR3 is built from 15 residues. V was trimmed by 3 bases and J by 0 bases, leaving 12 bases between them. The CDR3, as DNA: TGTGCCAGCAGCTCTATAAGACAGAACCAAGAGACCCAGTACTTC. This codes for CASSSIRQNQETQYF.

V is TRBV28 and J is TRBJ1-5; D remains ambiguous. Looked up from germline, CDR1 is MDHEN and CDR2 is SYDVKM. The CDR3 has 12 amino acids. V gave up 3 bases and J gave up 7 bases, with 7 bases separating them. The CDR3 DNA sequence: TGTGCCAGCAGTTTGGGGAGGCAGCCCCAGCATTTT. Translating gives CASSLGRQPQHF. Full variable domain (missing parts from reference TRBV28 and TRBJ1-5): DVKVTQSSRYLVKRTGEKVFLECVQDMDHENMFWYRQDPGLGLRLIYFSYDVKMKEKGDIPEGYSVSREKKERFSLILESASTNQTSMYLCASSLGRQPQHFGDGTRLSIL.

This sequence joins TRBV19 and TRBJ1-1; 7 bases agree with TRBD1. The CDR3 runs 13 residues. Per the germline V gene, CDR1 is LNHDA and CDR2 is SQIVND (reference sequence). V shed 6 bases and J 11 bases; nucleotides not matched to a gene: 12. The chain's CDR3 is CASSTDRSVLAFF. The CDR3, as DNA: TGTGCCAGTAGCACGGACAGGAGCGTATTGGCTTTCTTT.

The chain combines TRBV19 with TRBJ1-5, with D unresolved. Trimming cost V 0 bases and J 5 bases, with 8 bases left between them. CDR3 length: 14 amino acids. Germline CDR1 is LNHDA and CDR2 is SQIVND (reference sequence). CDR3 in amino acids: CASSIEGGDQPQHF. The CDR3 nucleotides read TGTGCCAGTAGTATAGAAGGTGGAGATCAGCCCCAGCATTTT.

This clone was seen just once. The V gene is TRBV13, the J gene TRBJ1-3, with D possibly matching TRBD1 (5 bases). Germline V gene data show CDR1 as PRHDT and CDR2 as FYEKMQ (reference sequence). V lost 5 bases and J lost 4, with 9 bases in between. This CDR3 has 13 residues. In DNA, the CDR3 is TGTGCCAGCAGCCCCGACAGAGGAAACACCATATATTTT. It is translated as CASSPDRGNTIYF.

This chain joins TRBV12-3 or TRBV12-4 and TRBJ1-6; D call uncertain. This CDR3 contains 13 residues. V lost 2 bases and J lost 10, with 9 bases in between. DNA for the CDR3: TGTGCCAGCAGTTTATCCCCCAGATCACCCCTCCACTTT. Protein sequence: CASSLSPRSPLHF.

The gene calls are TRBV7-3 and TRBJ1-2; D might be TRBD1 (5 bases). The CDR3 is 13 residues long. The germline V gene has CDR1 SGHTA and CDR2 FQGTGA. The V end was cut by 5 bases, the J end by 7 bases, with 14 bases between. The CDR3 DNA follows: TGTGCCAGCAGCCCCTCCGGGGGAGCTGGCTACACCTTC. Translating it yields CASSPSGGAGYTF.

This clone was seen a single time. This sequence joins TRBV4-1 and TRBJ1-4; 7 nucleotides match TRBD1. The germline CDR1 and CDR2 sequences are MGHRA and YSYEKL. Losses at the gene ends were 6 bases for V and 4 bases for J; bases not matched to a gene: 8. This CDR3 spans 15 amino acids. The CDR3 DNA reads as TGCGCCAGCAGTTTCCAGGGGACAGATAATGAAAAACTGTTTTTT. Its protein product is CASSFQGTDNEKLFF.

This clone was observed a single time. The chain couples TRBV6-2 or TRBV6-3 to TRBJ2-5; the D gene is possibly TRBD2 (6 bases). The CDR3 loop spans 13 amino acids. Germline loops: CDR1 MNHEY, CDR2 SVGEGT. Trimming stripped 4 bases from V and 7 bases from J, with 13 bases between. The CDR3 bases are TGTGCCAGCAGTTGGAGACTAGATGGGACCCAGTACTTC. Encoded protein: CASSWRLDGTQYF.

The chain recombines TRBV30 with TRBJ1-1, with D possibly TRBD1 on 5 matching bases. CDR1 is GTSNPN, CDR2 SVGIG, per germline (reference sequence). The CDR3 covers 12 residues. The CDR3 DNA sequence: TGTGCGGGGCAACTCTGGAACACTGAAGCTTTCTTT. Translation gives CAGQLWNTEAFF. Together with reference TRBV30 and TRBJ1-1, the CDR3 gives the full variable domain: SQTIHQWPATLVQPVGSPLSLECTVEGTSNPNLYWYRQAAGRGLQLLFYSVGIGQISSEVPQNLSASRPQDRQFILSSKKLLLSDSGFYLCAGQLWNTEAFFGQGTRLTVV.

This chain links TRBV29-1 with TRBJ1-2, with D possibly matching TRBD1 (6 bases). This CDR3 comprises 15 residues. Germline values: CDR1 SQVTM, CDR2 ANQGSEA. Trimming removed 3 bases at V and 8 bases at J, with 22 bases between. Written as DNA, the CDR3 is TGCAGCGTTGACTTATCCCAATCCGGGACAATAGGCTACACCTTC. Translation: CSVDLSQSGTIGYTF.

The chain combines TRBV27 with TRBJ2-3; D possibly corresponds to TRBD1 (5 bases). The CDR3 extends over 13 amino acids. The germline V and J ends were trimmed by 9 bases and 4 bases, with 14 bases remaining between them. Germline V lookup: CDR1 MNHEY, CDR2 SMNVEV (reference sequence). The CDR3 DNA is TGTGCCAGTCTACGAAGGGGCTCAGATACGCAGTATTTT. Amino acid sequence: CASLRRGSDTQYF.

V is TRBV6-5 and J is TRBJ2-3; 8 bases align to TRBD1. The germline CDR1 and CDR2 sequences are MNHEY and SVGAGI. The CDR3 consists of 15 residues. V gave up 6 bases and J gave up 0 bases; unmatched junction bases: 5. CDR3 region: CASRDRGFSTDTQYF. CDR3 DNA sequence: TGTGCCAGCAGAGACAGGGGCTTCAGCACAGATACGCAGTATTTT.

The chain employs TRBV7-3 and TRBJ2-7; 8 nucleotides agree with TRBD2. Germline V lookup: CDR1 SGHTA, CDR2 FQGTGA. The CDR3 sequence is 15 residues long. After removal of 5 bases from V and 2 bases from J, the junction contained 8 bases not matched to a gene. CDR3 nucleotides: TGTGCCAGCAGCCCTCACTCGGGGGGGCCCTACGAGCAGTACTTC. This translates into CASSPHSGGPYEQYF.

This clone was recorded only once. The chain uses TRBV15 and TRBJ1-1; the D gene is possibly TRBD1 (6 bases). Germline V gives CDR1 LNHNV, CDR2 YYDKDF (reference sequence). The CDR3 covers 17 residues. The V and J ends lost 2 bases and 0 bases respectively, with 16 bases between them. CDR3 coding DNA: TGTGCCACCAGCAGACTCGCGGCCGGGACAATGAACACTGAAGCTTTCTTT. It specifies CATSRLAAGTMNTEAFF.

This chain joins TRBV7-2 and TRBJ1-2; 10 bases map to TRBD1. The V segment lost 5 bases and the J segment 0 bases; nucleotides outside the gene matches: 9. Germline CDR1 is SGHTA and CDR2 is FQGNSA. The CDR3 sequence is 17 residues long. CDR3 in amino acids: CASSIRDRGHPNYGYTF. In nucleotides, the CDR3 is TGTGCCAGCAGCATCCGGGACAGGGGACATCCTAACTATGGCTACACCTTC.

This sequence joins TRBV7-9 and TRBJ1-6; maybe TRBD1 (6 bases). The CDR3 extends over 14 amino acids. Germline V lookup: CDR1 SEHNR, CDR2 FQNEAQ (reference sequence). The V gene lost 5 bases and the J gene lost 8 bases, with 13 bases spanning the gap. The CDR3 region is CASSPNSGDSPLHF. As DNA, the CDR3 is TGTGCCAGCAGCCCCAACTCAGGGGATTCACCCCTCCACTTT.

The V gene is TRBV2, the J gene TRBJ2-7; 9 nucleotides match TRBD2. There are 15 residues in the CDR3. V gave up 8 bases and J gave up 7 bases; unmatched junction bases: 15. The germline V gene encodes CDR1 SNHLY and CDR2 FYNNEI. The chain's CDR3 is CASSGGGLAGSEQYF. CDR3 in DNA: TGTGCCAGCTCGGGGGGCGGGCTAGCGGGGAGTGAGCAGTACTTC.

V is TRBV6-1 and J is TRBJ1-5, with D perhaps TRBD1 (6 bases). Germline lookup yields CDR1 MNHNS and CDR2 SASEGT. The CDR3 runs to 15 residues. V lost 2 bases and J lost 1, with 9 bases in between. This chain's CDR3 is CASSEFTGSNQPQHF. CDR3 in DNA: TGTGCCAGCAGTGAATTTACAGGGAGCAATCAGCCCCAGCATTTT.

The V gene is TRBV5-1, the J gene TRBJ2-5; unclear D gene. The germline CDR1 and CDR2 sequences are SGHRS and YFSETQ. CDR3 length equals 14 residues. With 6 bases removed from V and 1 base from J, the gap between germline ends came to 13 bases. The chain's CDR3 is CASTRNPGQETQYF. The DNA of the CDR3 is TGCGCCAGCACCAGAAACCCGGGCCAAGAGACCCAGTACTTC. Based on the CDR3 plus reference TRBV5-1 and TRBJ2-5, the full variable domain is KAGVTQTPRYLIKTRGQQVTLSCSPISGHRSVSWYQQTPGQGLQFLFEYFSETQRNKGNFPGRFSGRQFSNSRSEMNVSTLELGDSALYLCASTRNPGQETQYFGPGTRLLVL.